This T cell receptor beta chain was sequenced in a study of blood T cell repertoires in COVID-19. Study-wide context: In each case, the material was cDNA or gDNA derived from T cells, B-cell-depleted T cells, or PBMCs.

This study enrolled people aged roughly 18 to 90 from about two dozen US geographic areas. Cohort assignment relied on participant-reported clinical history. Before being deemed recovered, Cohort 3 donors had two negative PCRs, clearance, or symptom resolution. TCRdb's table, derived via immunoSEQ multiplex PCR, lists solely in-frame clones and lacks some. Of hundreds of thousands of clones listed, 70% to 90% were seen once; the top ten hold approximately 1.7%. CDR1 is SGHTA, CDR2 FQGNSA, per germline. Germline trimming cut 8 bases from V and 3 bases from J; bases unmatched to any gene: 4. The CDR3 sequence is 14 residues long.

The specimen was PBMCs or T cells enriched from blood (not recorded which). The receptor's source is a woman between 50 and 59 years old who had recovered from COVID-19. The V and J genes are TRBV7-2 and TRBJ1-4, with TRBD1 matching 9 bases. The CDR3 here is CASGTGFSNEKLFF. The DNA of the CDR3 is TGTGCCAGCGGGACAGGGTTTTCTAATGAAAAACTGTTTTTT.